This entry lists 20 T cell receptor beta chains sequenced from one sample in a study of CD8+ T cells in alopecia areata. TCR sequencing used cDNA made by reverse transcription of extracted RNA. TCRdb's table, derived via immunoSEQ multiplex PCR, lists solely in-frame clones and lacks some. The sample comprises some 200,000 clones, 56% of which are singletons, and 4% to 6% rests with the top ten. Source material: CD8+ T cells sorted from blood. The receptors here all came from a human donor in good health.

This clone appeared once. The CDR3 nucleotides are TGTGCCAGCAGCTTACTAGTGGCAGGGGAGTTCCATGAGCAGTTCTTC. It specifies CASSLLVAGEFHEQFF. J is TRBJ2-1 and V is TRBV7-3; D is perhaps TRBD1 (6 bases). The CDR3 covers 16 residues. CDR1 is SGHTA and CDR2 is FQGTGA in the germline V gene. Trimming shortened V by 2 bases and J by 8 bases, and 19 bases separated the two germline ends.

In DNA form, the CDR3 reads TGTGCCAGCTCAGGGATTAACACCGGGGAGCTGTTTTTT. Translated: CASSGINTGELFF. The chain recombines TRBV2 with TRBJ2-2, with D perhaps TRBD1 (5 bases). V was pared by 8 bases and J by 2 bases, with 9 bases between. Looked up from germline, CDR1 is SNHLY and CDR2 is FYNNEI. The CDR3 loop spans 13 amino acids.

CDR3 in amino acids: CSVVLQGVGGYTF. Written as DNA, the CDR3 is TGCAGCGTGGTCCTACAGGGAGTAGGTGGCTACACCTTC. This sequence joins TRBV29-1 and TRBJ1-2, with TRBD1 as a possible D gene (6 bases). The CDR3 contains 13 residues. Germline lookup yields CDR1 SQVTM and CDR2 ANQGSEA. Trimming pared 6 bases from V and 7 bases from J, leaving 18 bases between.

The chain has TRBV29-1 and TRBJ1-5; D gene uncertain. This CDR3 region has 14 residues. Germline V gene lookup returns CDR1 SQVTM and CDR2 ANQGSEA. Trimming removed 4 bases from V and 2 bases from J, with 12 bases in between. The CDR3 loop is CSVVEGIGNQPQHF. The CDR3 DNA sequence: TGCAGCGTTGTTGAGGGAATCGGCAATCAGCCCCAGCATTTT.

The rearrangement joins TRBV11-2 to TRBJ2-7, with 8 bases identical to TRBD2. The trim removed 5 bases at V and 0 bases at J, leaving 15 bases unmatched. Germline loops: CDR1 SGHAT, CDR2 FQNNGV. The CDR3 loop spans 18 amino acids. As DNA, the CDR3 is TGTGCCAGCAGCCCGACTAGCGTATGGGGAGTGAGCTCCTACGAGCAGTACTTC. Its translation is CASSPTSVWGVSSYEQYF.

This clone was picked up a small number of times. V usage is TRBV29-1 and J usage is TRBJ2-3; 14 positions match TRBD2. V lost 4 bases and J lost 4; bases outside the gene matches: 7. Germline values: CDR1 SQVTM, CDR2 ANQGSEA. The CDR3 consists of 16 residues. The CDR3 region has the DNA TGCAGCGTTGCGGAACGACTAGCGGGGGGGCCAGATACGCAGTATTTT. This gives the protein CSVAERLAGGPDTQYF.

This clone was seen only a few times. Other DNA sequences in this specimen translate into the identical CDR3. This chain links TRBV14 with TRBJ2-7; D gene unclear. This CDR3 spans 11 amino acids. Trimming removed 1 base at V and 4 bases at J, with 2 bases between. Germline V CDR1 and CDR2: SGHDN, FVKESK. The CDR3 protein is CASSQGYEQYF. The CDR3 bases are TGTGCCAGCAGCCAAGGATACGAGCAGTACTTC.

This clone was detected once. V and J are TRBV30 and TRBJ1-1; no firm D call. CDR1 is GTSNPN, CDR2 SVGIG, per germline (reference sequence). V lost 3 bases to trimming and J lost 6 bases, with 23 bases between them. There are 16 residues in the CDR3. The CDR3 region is CAWRGFPPGLNAEAFF. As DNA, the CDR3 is TGTGCCTGGAGAGGTTTTCCACCCGGACTAAACGCTGAAGCTTTCTTT.

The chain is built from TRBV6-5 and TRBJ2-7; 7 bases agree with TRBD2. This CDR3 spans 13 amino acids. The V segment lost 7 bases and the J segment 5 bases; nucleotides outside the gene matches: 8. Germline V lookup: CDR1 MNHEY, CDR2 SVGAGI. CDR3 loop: CASTLSGGDEQYF. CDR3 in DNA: TGTGCCAGCACCCTATCTGGGGGGGACGAGCAGTACTTC.

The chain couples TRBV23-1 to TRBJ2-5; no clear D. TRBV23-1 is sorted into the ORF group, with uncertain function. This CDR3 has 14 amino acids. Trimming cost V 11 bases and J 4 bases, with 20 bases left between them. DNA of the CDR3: TGCGCCCCCCTTGCTGCGAATTGGGGAGAGACCCAGTACTTC. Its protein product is CAPLAANWGETQYF.

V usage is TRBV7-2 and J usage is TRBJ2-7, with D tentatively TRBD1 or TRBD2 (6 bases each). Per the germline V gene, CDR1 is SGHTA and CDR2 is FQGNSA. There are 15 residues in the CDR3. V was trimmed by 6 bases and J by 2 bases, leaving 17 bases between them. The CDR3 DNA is TGTGCCAGCAGTGACGAGGGGGGTCCAACCTACGAGCAGTACTTC. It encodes CASSDEGGPTYEQYF. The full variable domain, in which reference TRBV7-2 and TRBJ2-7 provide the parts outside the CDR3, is GAGVSQSPSNKVTEKGKDVELRCDPISGHTALYWYRQSLGQGLEFLIYFQGNSAPDKSGLPSDRFSAERTGGSVSTLTIQRTQQEDSAVYLCASSDEGGPTYEQYFGPGTRLTVT.

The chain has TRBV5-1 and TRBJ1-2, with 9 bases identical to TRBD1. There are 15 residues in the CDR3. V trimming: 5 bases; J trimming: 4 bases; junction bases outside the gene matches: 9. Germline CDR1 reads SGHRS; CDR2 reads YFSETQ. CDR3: CASRGPGQGSYGYTF. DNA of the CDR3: TGCGCCAGCAGGGGCCCGGGACAGGGTTCCTATGGCTACACCTTC.

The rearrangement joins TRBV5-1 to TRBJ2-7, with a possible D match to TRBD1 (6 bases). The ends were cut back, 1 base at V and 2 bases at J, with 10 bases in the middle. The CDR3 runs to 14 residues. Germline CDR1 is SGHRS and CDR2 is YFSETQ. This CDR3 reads CASSLMGAAYEQYF. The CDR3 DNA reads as TGCGCCAGCAGCTTGATGGGGGCCGCCTACGAGCAGTACTTC.

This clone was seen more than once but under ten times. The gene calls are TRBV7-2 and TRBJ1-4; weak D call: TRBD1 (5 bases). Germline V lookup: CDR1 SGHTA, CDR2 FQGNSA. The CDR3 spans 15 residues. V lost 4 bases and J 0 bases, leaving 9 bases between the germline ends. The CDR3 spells CASSWDAATNEKLFF. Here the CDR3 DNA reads TGTGCCAGCAGCTGGGACGCCGCAACTAATGAAAAACTGTTTTTT. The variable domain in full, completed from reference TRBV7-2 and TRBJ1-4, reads GAGVSQSPSNKVTEKGKDVELRCDPISGHTALYWYRQSLGQGLEFLIYFQGNSAPDKSGLPSDRFSAERTGGSVSTLTIQRTQQEDSAVYLCASSWDAATNEKLFFGSGTQLSVL.

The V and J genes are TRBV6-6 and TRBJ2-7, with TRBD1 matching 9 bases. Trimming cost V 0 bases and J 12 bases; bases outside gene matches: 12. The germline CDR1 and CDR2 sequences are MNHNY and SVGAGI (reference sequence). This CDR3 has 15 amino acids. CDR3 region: CASSYSVIYGQGLYF. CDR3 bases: TGTGCCAGCAGTTACTCGGTAATATATGGACAGGGGCTGTACTTC.

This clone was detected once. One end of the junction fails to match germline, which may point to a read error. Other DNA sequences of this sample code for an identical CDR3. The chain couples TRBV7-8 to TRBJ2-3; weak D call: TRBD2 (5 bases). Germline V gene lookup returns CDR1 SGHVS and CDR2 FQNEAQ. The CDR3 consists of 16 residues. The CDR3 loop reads CASSYPGWASTDTQYF. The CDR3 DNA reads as TGTGCCAGCAGCTACCCGGGTTGGGCTAGCACTGATACGCAGTATTTT.

CDR3 sequence (DNA): TGTGCCAGCAGCTTTGGCTCCATCAATGGCTACACCTTC. Residues: CASSFGSINGYTF. V usage is TRBV5-4 and J usage is TRBJ1-2, with no clear D. Germline-derived CDR1 and CDR2 are SGHNT and YYREEE (reference sequence). The CDR3 length is 13 residues. The V end was cut by 2 bases, the J end by 6 bases, with 11 bases between.

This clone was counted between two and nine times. CDR3 region: CATRDILNIQYF. For the CDR3, the DNA is TGTGCCACCAGGGACATACTAAACATTCAGTACTTC. The rearrangement links TRBV6-1 to TRBJ2-4, with a weak D call TRBD1 (6 bases). Trimming stripped 10 bases from V and 6 bases from J, with 13 bases between. This CDR3 region has 12 residues. Looked up from germline, CDR1 is MNHNS and CDR2 is SASEGT.

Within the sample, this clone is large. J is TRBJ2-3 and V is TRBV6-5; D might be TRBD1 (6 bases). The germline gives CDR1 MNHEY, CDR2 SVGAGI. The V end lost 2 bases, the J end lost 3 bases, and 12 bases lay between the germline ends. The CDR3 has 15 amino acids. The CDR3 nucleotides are TGTGCCAGCAGTTACGGTACAGGGTCGACAGATACGCAGTATTTT. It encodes CASSYGTGSTDTQYF.

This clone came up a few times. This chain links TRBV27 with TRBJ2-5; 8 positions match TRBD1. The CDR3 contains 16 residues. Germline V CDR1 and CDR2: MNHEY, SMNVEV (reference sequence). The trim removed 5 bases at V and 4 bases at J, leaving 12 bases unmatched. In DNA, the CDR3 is TGTGCCAGCAGTACGACCTGGACAGGGTTTGTAGAGACCCAGTACTTC. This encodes CASSTTWTGFVETQYF.